This T cell receptor beta chain stems from a study of blood T cell repertoires in COVID-19. Study at large: Acute and convalescent COVID-19 specimens originated in the United States, Italy and Spain. T cells, B-cell-depleted T cells, or PBMCs provided the cDNA or gDNA that served as material.

How the authors handled the data: How many nucleated cells were present was estimated from reference gene primer amplification. The data were produced by immunoSEQ multiplex PCR, yet TCRdb's version contains in-frame clones alone and is incomplete. The V and J calls and the clone size are those of that table, but D and trimming were determined from the DNA. The sample records roughly 340,000 clones, around 87% being singletons. Germline V CDR1 and CDR2: ENHRY, SYGVKD. The V end lost 0 bases, the J end lost 6 bases, and 8 bases lay between the germline ends. The CDR3 is 14 amino acids. The Seattle site enrolled patients during active infection and followed them longitudinally.

The chain recombines TRBV10-3 with TRBJ1-4; the D gene is possibly TRBD1 (5 bases). This clonotype originated in a woman between 45 and 60 years old with COVID-19, enrolled during active disease. The sequenced sample was peripheral blood. CDR3 sequence: CAISESQGDEKLFF. For the CDR3, the DNA is TGTGCCATCAGTGAGTCGCAGGGCGATGAAAAACTGTTTTTT.